The rows below give T cell receptor beta chains drawn from one sample of a study of blood T cell repertoires in COVID-19. The method was immunoSEQ multiplex PCR; TCRdb's version includes in-frame clones alone and lacks a portion of them. The table shows approximately 90,000 clones, with about 85% occurring only once. Sequencing used peripheral blood. The source is an elderly man with acute or convalescent COVID-19. CDR3s include the opening cysteine and the closing phenylalanine or tryptophan. D genes are given only for firm matches. Size values are once, few and many counts, or a class for expanded clones, and some rows have none.

TRBJ2-5 . TRBV9 . 16 CASSLLARLSQETQYF TGTGCCAGCAGCCTCTTGGCCAGGCTCAGCCAAGAGACCCAGTACTTC
TRBJ1-1 TRBD1 TRBV25-1 once 14 CASNRGRGNTEAFF TGTGCCAGTAACAGGGGGCGGGGGAACACTGAAGCTTTCTTT
TRBJ1-3 . TRBV27 . 15 CASSTGGHSGNTIYF TGTGCCAGCAGTACCGGAGGGCACTCTGGAAACACCATATATTTT
TRBJ1-6 . TRBV4-1 . 18 CASSLNPRQSSYNSPLHF TGCGCCAGCAGCCTGAACCCGAGACAAAGCTCCTATAATTCACCCCTCCACTTT
TRBJ2-1 TRBD2 TRBV10-2 . 18 CASSEELGLAETYNEQFF TGCGCCAGCAGTGAGGAACTGGGACTAGCGGAGACCTACAATGAGCAGTTCTTC
TRBJ1-3 . TRBV29-1 . 14 CSVSQGSSGNTIYF TGCAGCGTTTCACAGGGATCCTCTGGAAACACCATATATTTT
TRBJ1-6 TRBD1 TRBV5-1 . 15 CASSLGTGSGSPLHF TGCGCCAGCAGCTTAGGGACAGGGTCGGGATCACCCCTCCACTTT
TRBJ2-3 . TRBV6-4 . 12 CASTRVADTQYF TGTGCCAGCACGCGGGTGGCAGATACGCAGTATTTT
TRBJ1-3 . TRBV3-1/TRBV3-2 . 16 CASSQDRGSSGNTIYF TGTGCCAGCAGCCAGGACCGAGGGAGCTCTGGAAACACCATATATTTT
TRBJ2-2 . TRBV27 . 15 CASTPGDGLSGELFF TGTGCCAGCACTCCAGGGGACGGTTTGTCCGGGGAGCTGTTTTTT
TRBJ2-7 TRBD2 TRBV7-2 . 19 CASSWAAGTSGTIEYEQYF TGTGCCAGCAGCTGGGCGGCGGGGACTAGCGGGACGATAGAGTACGAGCAGTACTTC
TRBJ2-3 TRBD2 TRBV6-5 few 15 CASSYGGVGTDTQYF TGTGCCAGCAGTTACGGGGGGGTGGGCACAGATACGCAGTATTTT
TRBJ1-6 TRBD1 TRBV28 . 16 CASSLPPGQGGSPLHF TGTGCCAGCAGTTTACCCCCGGGACAGGGAGGTTCACCCCTCCACTTT